This T cell receptor (beta chain) derives from a study of T-cell reconstitution after alpha-beta-depleted transplantation in children. General observations from the study: Once a year had passed after transplant, T-cell counts and diversity came mostly from newly produced T cells. In some patients, recipient T cells and intrathymic progenitors surviving conditioning explained high day-60 diversity. Reportedly, roughly two months post-transplant, alpha-beta T cells arose from several hundred expanded graft clones.

This clonotype was seen only a few times. Its specificity is not known. TCRbeta library construction was performed incorporating unique molecular identifiers. TCRdb independently ran MiXCR on the PCR reads; one entry per CDR3 protein. The table has about 400,000 distinct CDR3 sequences, roughly 15% seen once; the top ten hold roughly 29%. Sequenced here: PBMCs, mostly from graft donor cells, sampled 360 days after TCRalphabeta/CD19-depleted stem cell transplant. The clonotype was recovered from a boy under two years old who had a stem cell transplant for Wiskott-Aldrich syndrome, so the T cells may come from the graft donor.

The CDR3 reads CASSFRGHTEAFF. The CDR3 bases are TGCGCCAGCAGCTTTCGCGGGCACACTGAAGCTTTCTTT. The rearrangement joins TRBV5-1 to TRBJ1-1; unclear D gene. In germline, CDR1 is SGHRS, CDR2 YFSETQ. The CDR3 consists of 13 residues. Trimming took 2 bases from V and 3 from J, leaving 8 bases between them.